What follows are 14 T cell receptor beta chains derived from one specimen sequenced in a study of T cells in Graves' hyperthyroidism and ophthalmopathy. Template material for amplifying TCR beta CDR3 regions consisted of RNA transcripts. RT-PCR in the first round (using the HTBI primer set) targeted the TCR CDR3. MiXCR, run by TCRdb on the multiplex PCR reads, gives a single entry per CDR3 protein. The repertoire holds 300,000 to 350,000 distinct CDR3 sequences, with less than 20% as singletons. The material sequenced was blood. The origin of the receptors is a woman aged 40 to 55 with Graves' ophthalmopathy.

The chain combines TRBV12-3 or TRBV12-4 with TRBJ1-2; TRBD1 matches at 9 bases. CDR3 length: 15 residues. Unmatched junction bases numbered 7, after V lost 4 bases and J lost 4 bases. The CDR3 here is CASSSGTGLAYGYTF. The CDR3 region has the DNA TGTGCCAGCAGTTCCGGGACAGGGCTGGCCTATGGCTACACCTTC.

The rearrangement links TRBV28 to TRBJ2-7, with TRBD2 identical over 11 bases. Germline assignment: CDR1 MDHEN and CDR2 SYDVKM. This CDR3 spans 16 amino acids. V trimming: 6 bases; J trimming: 0 bases; junction bases outside the gene matches: 7. This chain's CDR3 is CASRSYGTSGSYEQYF. The CDR3 bases are TGTGCCAGCAGGAGTTACGGGACTAGCGGCTCCTACGAGCAGTACTTC.

The gene calls are TRBV28 and TRBJ2-7; D remains ambiguous. CDR1 MDHEN and CDR2 SYDVKM come from the germline V gene. Deletions cut 3 bases from V and 4 bases from J, with 10 bases between. This CDR3 contains 13 residues. CDR3 residues: CASSFTERYEQYF. In nucleotides, the CDR3 is TGTGCCAGCAGTTTCACCGAACGTTACGAGCAGTACTTC. The full variable domain, its missing parts supplied by reference TRBV28 and TRBJ2-7, is DVKVTQSSRYLVKRTGEKVFLECVQDMDHENMFWYRQDPGLGLRLIYFSYDVKMKEKGDIPEGYSVSREKKERFSLILESASTNQTSMYLCASSFTERYEQYFGPGTRLTVT.

This clonotype was counted at least ten times. The V and J genes are TRBV24-1 and TRBJ2-7; no clear D. The germline V gene encodes CDR1 KGHDR and CDR2 SFDVKD. Deletions cut 3 bases from V and 2 bases from J, with 10 bases between. The CDR3 contains 14 residues. The CDR3 region has the DNA TGTGCCACCAGTGATAGCAGGTCCACCTACGAGCAGTACTTC. Translated, it gives CATSDSRSTYEQYF.

There are many counts of this clonotype. The rearrangement uses TRBV20-1 and TRBJ2-7; TRBD1 matches at 11 bases. CDR3 length equals 14 residues. Germline CDR1 reads DFQATT; CDR2 reads SNEGSKA (reference sequence). V gave up 3 bases and J gave up 7 bases; unmatched junction bases: 8. CDR3 bases: TGCAGTGCTAGTACGGACAGGGGGCTGAGGGAGCAGTACTTC. Protein sequence: CSASTDRGLREQYF.

This clonotype was found a few times. A much larger clone is a single base away; this may be a read error. J is TRBJ1-1 and V is TRBV3-1, with D uncertain. CDR3 length: 12 residues. Germline CDR1 and CDR2: LGHDT and YNNKEL (reference sequence). The CDR3 spells CAGSHGNTEAFF. As DNA, the CDR3 is TGTGCCGGCAGCCACGGGAACACTGAAGCTTTCTTT.

This clonotype was seen at least ten times. This chain connects TRBV28 to TRBJ2-7; no firm D call. V dropped 9 bases and J dropped 2 bases, with 14 bases sitting between them. Germline V gives CDR1 MDHEN, CDR2 SYDVKM. The CDR3 covers 13 residues. The CDR3 region is CASMVGIPYEQYF. CDR3 bases: TGTGCCAGTATGGTCGGAATCCCCTACGAGCAGTACTTC.

This clonotype was observed many times. The rearrangement links TRBV6-1 to TRBJ2-7, with 8 bases matching TRBD2. The ends lost 8 bases at V and 4 bases at J; junction bases unmatched: 10. Germline V gene sequence: CDR1 MNHNS, CDR2 SASEGT. The CDR3 totals 14 residues. CDR3 nucleotide sequence: TGTGCCAGCGGGGGGTCTGCGGGAGGATACGAGCAGTACTTC. Encoded protein: CASGGSAGGYEQYF.

This clonotype came up many times. This sequence joins TRBV12-3 or TRBV12-4 and TRBJ1-5; D is unclear. CDR3 length: 12 residues. V was cut by 5 bases and J by 7 bases, with 9 bases left in between. CDR3 coding DNA: TGTGCCAGCAGTCAACCTGGGCAGCCCCAGCATTTT. Amino acids: CASSQPGQPQHF.

This clonotype has a count of ten or more. The chain joins TRBV7-8 to TRBJ2-5; no reliable D call. Looked up from germline, CDR1 is SGHVS and CDR2 is FQNEAQ. CDR3 size: 13 residues. V was cut by 1 base and J by 3 bases, with 6 bases left in between. The CDR3 bases are TGTGCCAGCAGCTTAGGGGCAGAAGAGACCCAGTACTTC. Residues: CASSLGAEETQYF.

This clonotype has only a few counts. This rearrangement joins TRBV6-1 to TRBJ1-2; 7 bases are shared with TRBD1. CDR3 length: 12 amino acids. The junction had 10 bases not matched to a gene; V was cut back by 10 bases and J by 8 bases. The germline V gene encodes CDR1 MNHNS and CDR2 SASEGT. The CDR3 spells CATPGQFTGYTF. The CDR3 DNA reads TGTGCCACCCCGGGACAGTTCACCGGCTACACCTTC.

This clonotype was seen at least ten times. V and J are TRBV4-1 and TRBJ1-2; D uncertain. This CDR3 comprises 14 residues. The V and J ends lost 1 base and 2 bases respectively, with 8 bases between them. Germline V gives CDR1 MGHRA, CDR2 YSYEKL. The CDR3 here is CASSQVAVNYGYTF. CDR3 sequence (DNA): TGCGCCAGCAGCCAAGTCGCAGTGAACTATGGCTACACCTTC.

Remarks on this clonotype: This could be a read error, since a much larger clone is one nucleotide away. The rearrangement uses TRBV11-2 and TRBJ2-3, with D possibly matching TRBD2 (6 bases). This CDR3 spans 15 amino acids. Germline V lookup: CDR1 SGHAT, CDR2 FQNNGV. V lost 1 base, J lost 4 bases, and 12 bases lay in between. DNA for the CDR3: TGTGCCAGCAGCTTAGTAGGACGGGGGTCAGATACGCAGTATTTT. Translation gives CASSLVGRGSDTQYF.

This clonotype has ten or more counts. The rearrangement links TRBV10-3 to TRBJ1-2, with D perhaps matching TRBD1 (5 bases). V was pared by 10 bases and J by 2 bases, with 20 bases between. Germline CDR1 is ENHRY and CDR2 is SYGVKD. The CDR3 sequence is 15 residues long. CDR3 in DNA: TGTGCCACCGTAAAATCGACAGTGTCGAACTATGGCTACACCTTC. It encodes CATVKSTVSNYGYTF.